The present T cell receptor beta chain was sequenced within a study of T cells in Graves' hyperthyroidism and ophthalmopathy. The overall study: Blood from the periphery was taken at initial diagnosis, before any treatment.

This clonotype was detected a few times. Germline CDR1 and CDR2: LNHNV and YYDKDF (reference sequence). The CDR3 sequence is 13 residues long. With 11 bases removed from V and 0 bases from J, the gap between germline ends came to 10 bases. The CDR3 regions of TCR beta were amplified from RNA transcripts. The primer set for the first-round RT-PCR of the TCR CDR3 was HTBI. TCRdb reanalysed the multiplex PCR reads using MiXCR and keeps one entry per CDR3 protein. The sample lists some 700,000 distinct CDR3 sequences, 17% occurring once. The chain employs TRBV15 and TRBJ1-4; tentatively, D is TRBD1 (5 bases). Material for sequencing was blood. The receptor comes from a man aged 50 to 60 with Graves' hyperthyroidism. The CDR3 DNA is TGTGCCGGCAGGGCTGCAACTAATGAAAAACTGTTTTTT. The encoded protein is CAGRAATNEKLFF.